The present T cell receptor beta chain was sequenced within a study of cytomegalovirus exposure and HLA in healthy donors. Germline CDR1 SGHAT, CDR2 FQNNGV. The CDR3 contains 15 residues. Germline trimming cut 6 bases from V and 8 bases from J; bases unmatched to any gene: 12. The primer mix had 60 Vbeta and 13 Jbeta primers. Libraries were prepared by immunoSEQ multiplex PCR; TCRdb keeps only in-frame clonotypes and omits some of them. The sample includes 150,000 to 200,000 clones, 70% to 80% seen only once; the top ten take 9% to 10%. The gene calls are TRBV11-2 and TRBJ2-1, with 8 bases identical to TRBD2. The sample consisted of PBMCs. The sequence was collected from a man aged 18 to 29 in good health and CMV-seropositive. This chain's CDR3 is CASRYTRGLVHEQFF. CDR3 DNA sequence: TGTGCCAGCAGATACACACGGGGACTAGTCCATGAGCAGTTCTTC.